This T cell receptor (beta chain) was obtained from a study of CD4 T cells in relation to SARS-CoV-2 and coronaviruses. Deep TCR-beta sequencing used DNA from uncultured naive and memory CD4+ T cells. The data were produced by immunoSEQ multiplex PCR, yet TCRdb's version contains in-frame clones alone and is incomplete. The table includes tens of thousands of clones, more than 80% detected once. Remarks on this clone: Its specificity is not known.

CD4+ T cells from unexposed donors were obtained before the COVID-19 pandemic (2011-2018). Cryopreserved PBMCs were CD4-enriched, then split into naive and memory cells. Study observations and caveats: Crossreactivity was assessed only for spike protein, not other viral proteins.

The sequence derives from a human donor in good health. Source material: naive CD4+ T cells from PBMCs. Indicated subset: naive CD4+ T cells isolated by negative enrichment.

CDR3 sequence (DNA): TGTGCCAGCAGCCTGGGGGGGCCCACTGAAGCTTTCTTT. It specifies CASSLGGPTEAFF. The chain links TRBV7-2 to TRBJ1-1; possibly TRBD1 for D (6 bases). The CDR3 spans 13 residues. V gave up 5 bases and J gave up 4 bases, with 11 bases separating them. Germline V gene data show CDR1 as SGHTA and CDR2 as FQGNSA. The full variable domain, rest sourced from reference TRBV7-2 and TRBJ1-1, is GAGVSQSPSNKVTEKGKDVELRCDPISGHTALYWYRQSLGQGLEFLIYFQGNSAPDKSGLPSDRFSAERTGGSVSTLTIQRTQQEDSAVYLCASSLGGPTEAFFGQGTRLTVV.